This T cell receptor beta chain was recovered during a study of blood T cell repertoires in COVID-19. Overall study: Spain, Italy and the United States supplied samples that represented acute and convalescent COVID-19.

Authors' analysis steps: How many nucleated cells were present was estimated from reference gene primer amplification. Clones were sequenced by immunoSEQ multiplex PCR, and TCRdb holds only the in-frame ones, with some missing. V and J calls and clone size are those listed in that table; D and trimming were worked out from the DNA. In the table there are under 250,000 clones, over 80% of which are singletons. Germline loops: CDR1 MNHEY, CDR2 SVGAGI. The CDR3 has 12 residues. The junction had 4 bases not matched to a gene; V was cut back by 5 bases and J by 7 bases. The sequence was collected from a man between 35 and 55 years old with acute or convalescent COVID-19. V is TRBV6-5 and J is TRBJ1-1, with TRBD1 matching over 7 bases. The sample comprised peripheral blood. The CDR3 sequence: CASSRQGDEAFF. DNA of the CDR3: TGTGCCAGCAGTCGACAGGGAGATGAAGCTTTCTTT.